Detailed here is one TCR beta chain. Trimming stripped 5 bases from V and 2 bases from J, with 13 bases between. The CDR3 consists of 14 residues. Looked up from germline, CDR1 is PRHDT and CDR2 is FYEKMQ (reference sequence). As handled by the study authors: How many nucleated cells were present was estimated from reference gene primer amplification. Generated by immunoSEQ multiplex PCR, the TCRdb table keeps only in-frame clones and is missing some. For V, J and clone size, that table is used; D and trimming come from the DNA. Of 310,000 or so clones in the sample, 85% to 90% were seen once. These data are taken from a study of blood T cell repertoires in COVID-19. Whole-study context: COVID-19 samples, acute and convalescent, were from the United States, Italy and Spain. The cDNA or gDNA used as material had been derived from T cells, B-cell-depleted T cells, or PBMCs.

The clonotype originates from a man aged 70 or older with acute or convalescent COVID-19. Sequencing was performed on peripheral blood. The gene calls are TRBV13 and TRBJ2-7; TRBD1 might be the D (6 bases). This CDR3 reads CASSGTRVTYEQYF. The CDR3 DNA is TGTGCCAGCAGCGGGACACGGGTAACCTACGAGCAGTACTTC.